Shown below are 30 T cell receptor beta chains from a single sample sequenced in a study of T cells in Graves' hyperthyroidism and ophthalmopathy. RNA transcripts gave rise to amplified TCR beta CDR3 regions. The TCR CDR3 was amplified in a first-round RT-PCR using the HTBI primer set. MiXCR, applied by TCRdb to the multiplex PCR reads, yields one record per CDR3 protein. This table has about 500,000 distinct CDR3 sequences, over 45% appearing once. The sequenced material came from peripheral blood or thyroid tissue (not recorded which). These receptors came from an adult woman with Graves' disease, either hyperthyroidism or ophthalmopathy (not recorded which).

The rearrangement uses TRBV11-2 and TRBJ1-4, with D tentatively TRBD1 (5 bases). In germline, CDR1 is SGHAT, CDR2 FQNNGV. The germline V and J ends were trimmed by 7 bases and 8 bases, with 8 bases remaining between them. CDR3 length equals 11 residues. The CDR3 nucleotides read TGTGCCAGCATCGGGGACGAAAAACTGTTTTTT. This gives the protein CASIGDEKLFF.

The chain carries TRBV5-1 and TRBJ1-2; the match to TRBD1 covers 7 bases. Germline trimming cut 4 bases from V and 6 bases from J; bases unmatched to any gene: 6. CDR1 and CDR2 (germline): SGHRS, YFSETQ. This CDR3 has 13 residues. CDR3 bases: TGCGCCAGCAGCCCAGGGGGTTATGATGGCTACACCTTC. It translates to CASSPGGYDGYTF.

This chain uses TRBV20-1 with TRBJ2-5, with TRBD2 matching 7 bases. Germline V lookup: CDR1 DFQATT, CDR2 SNEGSKA (reference sequence). The CDR3 totals 14 residues. Losses at the gene ends were 5 bases for V and 5 bases for J; bases not matched to a gene: 11. In DNA, the CDR3 is TGCAGTGCTTCGACGGGGGGAGATCGGGAGACCCAGTACTTC. The encoded protein is CSASTGGDRETQYF.

This clonotype was recorded many times. The chain couples TRBV10-3 to TRBJ1-1; 7 nucleotides match TRBD1. Germline-derived CDR1 and CDR2 are ENHRY and SYGVKD. The V and J ends lost 7 bases and 5 bases, in that order; junction bases with no gene match: 7. The CDR3 loop spans 13 amino acids. The CDR3 coding sequence is TGTGCCATCAAGGGCACAGGGGTGACTGAAGCTTTCTTT. Residues: CAIKGTGVTEAFF.

This clonotype occurred many times. The chain joins TRBV9 to TRBJ1-2, with D maybe TRBD1 (5 bases). The length of the CDR3 is 15 residues. With 4 bases removed from V and 4 bases from J, the gap between germline ends came to 17 bases. From germline, CDR1 is SGDLS and CDR2 YYNGEE. The CDR3 sequence is CASSPGGGRGYGYTF. For the CDR3, the DNA is TGTGCCAGCAGCCCAGGTGGGGGAAGAGGCTATGGCTACACCTTC.

This clonotype was detected many times. The genes are TRBV10-3 and TRBJ2-2, with 11 bases aligning to TRBD2. V shed 3 bases, J shed 4 bases, and the junction held 10 bases outside the gene matches. The germline V gene has CDR1 ENHRY and CDR2 SYGVKD. The length of the CDR3 is 18 residues. The chain's CDR3 is CAISDSGPSGRSTGELFF. The DNA of the CDR3 is TGTGCCATCAGTGACTCCGGTCCTAGCGGGAGGAGCACCGGGGAGCTGTTTTTT.

This clonotype was found many times. This chain links TRBV5-1 with TRBJ2-2, with D possibly TRBD2 on 5 matching bases. The CDR3 extends over 13 amino acids. Trimming left V 7 bases short and J 7 bases short, with 14 bases between. Germline lookup yields CDR1 SGHRS and CDR2 YFSETQ. For the CDR3, the DNA is TGCGCCAGCTCCCTGGGCGCGGGCGGGGAGCTGTTTTTT. Translation gives CASSLGAGGELFF.

Regarding this clonotype: One base away lies a much larger clone, so this may be a sequencing read error. This chain links TRBV12-3 or TRBV12-4 with TRBJ1-2; possible D gene TRBD1, 6 bases. The CDR3 consists of 12 residues. V was shortened by 6 bases and J by 12 bases, with 17 bases between the two germline ends. The CDR3 spells CASSPDWGGHTF. The DNA of the CDR3 is TGTGCCAGCAGCCCCGACTGGGGGGGCCACACCTTC.

CDR3 in DNA: TGTGCCAGCAGTTTGGGGATTAACACTGAAGCTTTCTTT. It yields the protein CASSLGINTEAFF. The J gene is TRBJ1-1, the V gene TRBV12-3 or TRBV12-4; no clear D gene. V gave up 3 bases and J gave up 2 bases, with 7 bases separating them. The CDR3 runs 13 residues.

This clonotype was detected ten times or more. V usage is TRBV5-5 and J usage is TRBJ2-7; perhaps TRBD2 as D (6 bases). Germline CDR1 SGHKS, CDR2 YYEKEE (reference sequence). Trimming removed 1 base at V and 4 bases at J, with 9 bases between. The CDR3 is made up of 13 amino acids. CDR3 nucleotides: TGTGCCAGCAGCTTGTCTAGCGTGTACGAGCAGTACTTC. Amino acid sequence: CASSLSSVYEQYF.

The chain is built from TRBV7-9 and TRBJ2-7; the match to TRBD1 covers 7 bases. The CDR3 is made up of 14 amino acids. The germline CDR1 and CDR2 sequences are SEHNR and FQNEAQ (reference sequence). V trimming: 4 bases; J trimming: 1 base; junction bases outside the gene matches: 4. The CDR3 loop reads CASSSGQFSYEQYF. CDR3 coding DNA: TGTGCCAGCAGCTCGGGACAGTTTTCCTACGAGCAGTACTTC.

V gene TRBV19 combines with J gene TRBJ2-5, with 9 bases matching TRBD1. Germline CDR1 LNHDA, CDR2 SQIVND (reference sequence). The CDR3 is made up of 15 amino acids. The ends lost 6 bases at V and 3 bases at J; junction bases unmatched: 8. The CDR3 nucleotides are TGTGCCAGTAGCCCCGACGGGGACAGGGAAGAGACCCAGTACTTC. It translates to CASSPDGDREETQYF. The entire variable domain, with the rest obtained from reference TRBV19 and TRBJ2-5, is as follows: DGGITQSPKYLFRKEGQNVTLSCEQNLNHDAMYWYRQDPGQGLRLIYYSQIVNDFQKGDIAEGYSVSREKKESFPLTVTSAQKNPTAFYLCASSPDGDREETQYFGPGTRLLVL.

The genes are TRBV2 and TRBJ2-2; no clear D gene. V shed 6 bases and J shed 8 bases, with 13 bases lying between them. CDR3 length: 13 amino acids. Germline V gene sequence: CDR1 SNHLY, CDR2 FYNNEI. CDR3 protein: CASSILASGELFF. The CDR3 nucleotides read TGTGCCAGCAGCATATTAGCTTCTGGGGAGCTGTTTTTT.

This chain uses TRBV29-1 with TRBJ1-1; no clear D. In germline, CDR1 is SQVTM, CDR2 ANQGSEA. Trimming removed 1 base from V and 3 bases from J, with 9 bases in between. The CDR3 loop spans 13 amino acids. In DNA, the CDR3 is TGCAGCGTTGAAGGGGGTTCGCACACTGAAGCTTTCTTT. Translation gives CSVEGGSHTEAFF. The whole variable domain, remainder taken from reference TRBV29-1 and TRBJ1-1, is SAVISQKPSRDICQRGTSLTIQCQVDSQVTMMFWYRQQPGQSLTLIATANQGSEATYESGFVIDKFPISRPNLTFSTLTVSNMSPEDSSIYLCSVEGGSHTEAFFGQGTRLTVV.

Ten or more counts support this clonotype. V and J are TRBV10-3 and TRBJ2-7, with D hard to call. The CDR3 has 17 amino acids. Trimming removed 5 bases from V and 0 bases from J, with 20 bases in between. Germline loops: CDR1 ENHRY, CDR2 SYGVKD. The CDR3 loop reads CAISTMGKRSSSYEQYF. In nucleotides, the CDR3 is TGTGCCATCAGTACTATGGGGAAGAGGTCATCCTCCTACGAGCAGTACTTC.

This clonotype was seen a few times. The junction differs from germline at one of its ends, possibly a read error. V gene TRBV19 combines with J gene TRBJ1-1; a weak D match, TRBD1 (6 bases). The CDR3 runs to 15 residues. The germline V gene has CDR1 LNHDA and CDR2 SQIVND (reference sequence). The chain's CDR3 is CASSIYRDKDAEAFF. DNA for the CDR3: TGTGCCAGCAGTATCTACAGGGACAAGGACGCTGAAGCTTTCTTT.

The rearrangement links TRBV29-1 to TRBJ2-5, with D unclear. Germline V gives CDR1 SQVTM, CDR2 ANQGSEA. Trimming stripped 8 bases from V and 5 bases from J, with 9 bases between. The CDR3 totals 10 residues. CDR3 bases: TGCAGCTTAGTCGGGGAGACCCAGTACTTC. Translating gives CSLVGETQYF.

The chain joins TRBV20-1 to TRBJ1-2; 8 bases agree with TRBD1. V trimming: 1 base; J trimming: 3 bases; junction bases outside the gene matches: 4. The CDR3 spans 14 residues. From germline, CDR1 is DFQATT and CDR2 SNEGSKA (reference sequence). CDR3 DNA sequence: TGCAGTGCTAGAGGGGACAGGATAGACTATGGCTACACCTTC. It yields the protein CSARGDRIDYGYTF.

As regards this clonotype: A read error is likely, as this CDR3 ends without the conserved phenylalanine or tryptophan. The chain couples TRBV10-3 to TRBJ1-1; D is unresolved. CDR3 length: 13 amino acids. CDR1 is ENHRY and CDR2 is SYGVKD in the germline V gene. Deletions cut 4 bases from V and 4 bases from J, with 10 bases between. The CDR3 DNA is TGTGCCATCAGTGTGGGGAGCGGCACTGAAGCTTTCCTT. This sequence encodes CAISVGSGTEAFL.

This clonotype occurred many times. The CDR3 region has the DNA TGTGCCAGCAGCCGCTGGTTGTTGGGGCGCACTGAAGCTTTCTTT. It yields the protein CASSRWLLGRTEAFF. The J gene is TRBJ1-1, the V gene TRBV14, with D possibly matching TRBD1 (5 bases). The germline CDR1 and CDR2 sequences are SGHDN and FVKESK. With 4 bases removed from V and 4 bases from J, the gap between germline ends came to 16 bases. The CDR3 runs to 15 residues.

This CDR3 is CSVESFSYEQYF. The CDR3 coding sequence is TGCAGCGTTGAGTCTTTCTCCTACGAGCAGTACTTC. The V gene is TRBV29-1, the J gene TRBJ2-7; D gene ambiguous. The germline V gene has CDR1 SQVTM and CDR2 ANQGSEA. The CDR3 is made up of 12 amino acids. V shed 3 bases and J shed 0 bases, with 6 bases lying between them.

The rearrangement links TRBV10-3 to TRBJ2-2, with 7 bases that match TRBD2. CDR1 is ENHRY and CDR2 is SYGVKD in the germline V gene. V lost 8 bases and J lost 4; bases outside the gene matches: 7. This CDR3 has 14 amino acids. This CDR3 reads CAIGDLAVTGELFF. The CDR3 nucleotides are TGTGCCATCGGGGATCTAGCGGTCACCGGGGAGCTGTTTTTT.

This clonotype came up many times. The chain carries TRBV7-2 and TRBJ1-4; no clear D. Looked up from germline, CDR1 is SGHTA and CDR2 is FQGNSA. The germline V and J ends were trimmed by 0 bases and 9 bases, with 14 bases remaining between them. This CDR3 region has 15 residues. The CDR3 protein is CASSLASDMFQKLFF. In nucleotides, the CDR3 is TGTGCCAGCAGCTTAGCCTCCGACATGTTTCAAAAACTGTTTTTT.

The V call is TRBV7-2, the J call TRBJ2-7; possibly TRBD1 for D (6 bases). This CDR3 is 16 amino acids long. Per germline, CDR1 SGHTA and CDR2 FQGNSA. Deletions cut 2 bases from V and 0 bases from J, with 14 bases between. The CDR3 coding sequence is TGTGCCAGCAGCTTAACCGGTGGACAGAGCTCCTACGAGCAGTACTTC. Amino acids: CASSLTGGQSSYEQYF. The full variable domain, its missing parts supplied by reference TRBV7-2 and TRBJ2-7, is GAGVSQSPSNKVTEKGKDVELRCDPISGHTALYWYRQSLGQGLEFLIYFQGNSAPDKSGLPSDRFSAERTGGSVSTLTIQRTQQEDSAVYLCASSLTGGQSSYEQYFGPGTRLTVT.

CDR3 loop: CSVVRRGQETQYF. DNA of the CDR3: TGCAGCGTTGTACGGCGGGGACAAGAGACCCAGTACTTC. The genes are TRBV29-1 and TRBJ2-5; a weak D match, TRBD2 (6 bases). The CDR3 contains 13 residues. Trimming pared 4 bases from V and 2 bases from J, leaving 11 bases between. Per the germline V gene, CDR1 is SQVTM and CDR2 is ANQGSEA.

This clonotype was observed a single time. This chain joins TRBV29-1 and TRBJ2-7; a weak D match, TRBD2 (7 bases). This CDR3 is built from 12 residues. V gave up 7 bases and J gave up 4 bases, with 14 bases separating them. Germline lookup yields CDR1 SQVTM and CDR2 ANQGSEA. The DNA for the CDR3 is TGCAGCGGGGAGGGACACCCTTACGAGCAGTACTTC. Translated: CSGEGHPYEQYF.

This clonotype has a handful of counts. The chain links TRBV15 to TRBJ1-5; D ambiguous. This CDR3 spans 14 amino acids. Germline CDR1 and CDR2: LNHNV and YYDKDF (reference sequence). The V gene lost 5 bases and the J gene lost 5 bases, with 13 bases spanning the gap. The CDR3 DNA sequence: TGTGCCACCAGCCAAACGGGGAACGATCAGCCCCAGCATTTT. It specifies CATSQTGNDQPQHF.

In DNA form, the CDR3 reads TGTGCCAGCAGCCTCCCGCGACAGGGGAATGGCTACACCTTC. It encodes CASSLPRQGNGYTF. V gene TRBV7-9 combines with J gene TRBJ1-2, with 8 bases that match TRBD1. CDR1 SEHNR and CDR2 FQNEAQ come from the germline V gene (reference sequence). Losses at the gene ends were 5 bases for V and 6 bases for J; bases not matched to a gene: 8. This CDR3 contains 14 residues.

This clonotype was seen ten or more times. One end of the junction varies from germline; a read error may be responsible. The chain has TRBV5-4 and TRBJ1-4, with 7 bases lining up with TRBD1. The CDR3 consists of 14 residues. Germline loops: CDR1 SGHNT, CDR2 YYREEE (reference sequence). In DNA, the CDR3 is TGTGCCAGCAGCGCCCGGGACAGCAATGGAAAACTGTTTTTT. Protein: CASSARDSNGKLFF.

Of note for this clonotype: Relative to the germline gene, one junction end is altered; a read error may explain this. This rearrangement joins TRBV29-1 to TRBJ1-1; D remains unclear. Germline assignment: CDR1 SQVTM and CDR2 ANQGSEA. This CDR3 is built from 13 residues. CDR3 in amino acids: CSVESGSNTGAFF. The CDR3 bases are TGCAGCGTTGAATCCGGTTCGAACACTGGAGCTTTCTTT.